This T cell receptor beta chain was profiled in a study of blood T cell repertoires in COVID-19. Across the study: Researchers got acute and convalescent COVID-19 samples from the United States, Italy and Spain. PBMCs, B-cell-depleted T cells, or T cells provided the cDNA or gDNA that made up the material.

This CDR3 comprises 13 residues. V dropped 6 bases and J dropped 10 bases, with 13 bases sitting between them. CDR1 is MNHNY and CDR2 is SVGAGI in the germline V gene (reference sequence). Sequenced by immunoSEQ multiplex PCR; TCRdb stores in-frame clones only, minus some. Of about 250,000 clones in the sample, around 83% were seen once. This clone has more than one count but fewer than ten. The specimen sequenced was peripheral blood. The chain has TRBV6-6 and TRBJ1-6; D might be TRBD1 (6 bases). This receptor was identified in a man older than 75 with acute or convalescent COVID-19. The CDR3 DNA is TGTGCCAGCAGGGCAGGGGCTGGATCACCCCTCCACTTT. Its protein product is CASRAGAGSPLHF.